This T cell receptor beta chain was sequenced during a study of Graves' ophthalmopathy and Graves' hyperthyroidism. Study in general: A follow-up of 18 months without ophthalmopathy meant that hyperthyroidism was stable.

Investigators amplified TCR beta CDR3 regions from RNA transcripts. HTBI-primed first-round RT-PCR preceded second-round multiplex PCR. TCRdb re-called the multiplex PCR reads with MiXCR, one entry per CDR3 protein. The data show about 1.1 million distinct CDR3 sequences, with about 35% seen just once and 11% held by the top ten. The J segment lost 5 bases and the V segment lost 5 bases, leaving 11 bases of the junction unmatched. The CDR3 spans 15 residues. CDR1 and CDR2 (germline): SGHAT, FQNNGV. The TCR comes from an adult man with Graves' hyperthyroidism. The chain employs TRBV11-2 and TRBJ2-5; TRBD2 agrees at 7 bases. The specimen sequenced was peripheral blood or thyroid tissue (not recorded which). The CDR3 reads CASSPQGGSYETQYF. The CDR3 bases are TGTGCCAGCAGCCCCCAGGGAGGGAGTTATGAGACCCAGTACTTC.